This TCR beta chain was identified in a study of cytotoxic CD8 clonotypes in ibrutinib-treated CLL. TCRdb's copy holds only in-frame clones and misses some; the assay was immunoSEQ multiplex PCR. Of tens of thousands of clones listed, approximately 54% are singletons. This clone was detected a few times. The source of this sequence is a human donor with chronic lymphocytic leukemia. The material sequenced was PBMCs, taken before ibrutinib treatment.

CDR3 nucleotide sequence: TGTGCCAGTACCCGGGAAGTCAATGAGCAGTTCTTC. Protein product: CASTREVNEQFF. The J gene is TRBJ2-1, the V gene TRBV2; D is possibly TRBD2 (5 bases). Trimming pared 9 bases from V and 6 bases from J, leaving 12 bases between. The CDR3 contains 12 residues. Germline V gene sequence: CDR1 SNHLY, CDR2 FYNNEI.